This T cell receptor beta chain was sequenced for a study of CD8+ T cells in alopecia areata. Treatment noted: oral pan-JAK inhibitor, 5-10 mg twice daily. The CDR3 consists of 15 residues. In germline, CDR1 is SGDLS, CDR2 YYNGEE. Trimming removed 4 bases from V and 5 bases from J; junction bases left unmatched: 7. Extracted RNA was reverse transcribed, and the resulting cDNA served as sequencing template. TCRdb's copy holds only in-frame clones and misses some; the assay was immunoSEQ multiplex PCR. Found here are some 190,000 clones, around 49% of them singletons; the top ten hold 10%. This specimen consisted of CD8+ T cells sorted from blood, obtained at week 52, from a patient treated with tofacitinib. The TCR originated in a human donor with alopecia areata. The V gene is TRBV9, the J gene TRBJ1-4, with 8 bases fitting TRBD1. The CDR3 nucleotides read TGTGCCAGCAGCCCCCGGGACAGGTTCAATGAAAAACTGTTTTTT. Protein: CASSPRDRFNEKLFF.